This T cell receptor beta chain stems from a study of preoperative IRX-2 immunotherapy in early breast cancer. Profiled with immunoSEQ multiplex PCR; TCRdb holds only in-frame clones, not every one. Of around 13,000 clones in the sample, roughly 90% are singletons; the top ten hold around 28%. This CDR3 spans 15 amino acids. The germline gives CDR1 MNHNY, CDR2 SVGAGI (reference sequence). V lost 8 bases and J lost 4, with 20 bases in between. Indicated treatment: preoperative locoregional IRX-2 cytokine immunotherapy. Samples came from a phase Ib trial of preoperative locoregional IRX-2 cytokine immunotherapy.

The chain has TRBV6-6 and TRBJ1-2; possible D gene TRBD1, 6 bases. The origin of this receptor is a human donor with breast cancer. This sample was taken from a patient treated with IRX-2 immunotherapy. CDR3 region: CASHLAAGTTYGYTF. CDR3 bases: TGTGCCAGCCATTTAGCCGCCGGGACAACCTATGGCTACACCTTC.